This T cell receptor (beta chain) was recorded in a study of shared clonotypes between healthy human individuals. The overall study: A donor's plate count was three for CD4 naive and three for CD4 memory; CD8 naive had two and CD8 memory one.

A remark on this clone: The antigen remains unidentified.

Study-wide results and limits: Lower generation probabilities were found for non-shared clonotypes than for those shared by all four donors.

Here immunoSEQ multiplex PCR was the method, and the copy in TCRdb shows in-frame clones only, minus some. The table shows 2 million to 3 million clones, with over 85% occurring only once. From germline, CDR1 is MNHEY and CDR2 SVGAGI. The CDR3 is made up of 13 amino acids. V lost 2 bases, J lost 7 bases, and 9 bases lay in between. This chain links TRBV6-5 with TRBJ1-5; D gene ambiguous. Sequencing input: naive CD4+ T cells from PBMCs. Subset indicated: CD45RA+ positively selected. The TCR originated in a man aged 18 to 29 in good health. Some clones in this sample may be carry-over from other donors' samples. CDR3 coding DNA: TGTGCCAGCAGTTACCGTCACGGCCAGCCCCAGCATTTT. Residues: CASSYRHGQPQHF.